This TCR beta chain was sequenced in a study of T cells in Graves' hyperthyroidism and ophthalmopathy. Turning to the study itself: Blood from the periphery was taken at initial diagnosis, before any treatment.

V lost 3 bases and J lost 6, with 15 bases in between. Germline V gene data show CDR1 as LNHDA and CDR2 as SQIVND (reference sequence). The length of the CDR3 is 15 residues. Fresh peripheral blood, approximately 10 ml, was the source of the PBMCs. Authors of the study amplified TCR beta CDR3 regions from RNA transcripts. The primer set for the first-round RT-PCR of the TCR CDR3 was HTBI. TCRdb fed the multiplex PCR reads into MiXCR, producing one record per CDR3 protein. Here the sample spans more than 450,000 distinct CDR3 sequences, approximately 15% being singletons. This clonotype has a single count.

The rearrangement links TRBV19 to TRBJ1-5; D possibly corresponds to TRBD1 (5 bases). This receptor was taken from a woman aged 40 to 50 with Graves' hyperthyroidism. Material for sequencing was blood. The CDR3 region has the DNA TGTGCCAGTAGTATTTCTTCCCAGGGTATTCAGCCCCAGCATTTT. Residues: CASSISSQGIQPQHF.